This is a list of T cell receptor beta chains from one sample in a study of T-cell memory formation after mild COVID-19. In TCRdb, the 5' RACE reads were re-called with MiXCR into one record per CDR3 protein. The table has 470,000 or so distinct CDR3 sequences, over 15% seen once. Sequenced: PBMCs or a T cell subset sorted from them (not recorded which). These TCRs come from a man in his late teens or twenties who had mild COVID-19 (a few samples of this study predate the infection). Cell type and time point are not known. CDR3s include the opening cysteine and the closing phenylalanine or tryptophan. The D gene is left open where the match is weak. For some rows the clone size is stated as once, few or many, or as a class when expanded; others skip it.

size,J,V,D,CDR3,DNA
NA,TRBJ2-5,TRBV11-1,TRBD2,CASGGQGQETQYF,TGTGCTTCGGGGGGGCAAGGACAAGAGACCCAGTACTTC
few,TRBJ1-4,TRBV7-2,NA,CASSPTARPGVNEKLFF,TGTGCCAGCAGCCCCACGGCGAGACCTGGGGTTAATGAAAAACTGTTTTTT
NA,TRBJ2-7,TRBV3-1,NA,CASSQDSYSYEQYF,TGTGCCAGCAGCCAAGACAGTTACTCCTACGAGCAGTACTTC
NA,TRBJ2-3,TRBV11-1,NA,CASAAFGLDTQYF,TGTGCCAGCGCGGCGTTCGGTCTGGATACGCAGTATTTT
few,TRBJ2-7,TRBV25-1,NA,CASSETWGPEEQYF,TGTGCCAGCAGTGAAACGTGGGGACCGGAGGAGCAGTACTTC
NA,TRBJ2-2,TRBV9,NA,CASSVGPGPSTGELFF,TGTGCCAGCAGCGTAGGCCCGGGGCCCTCCACCGGGGAGCTGTTTTTT
NA,TRBJ2-5,TRBV4-1,NA,CASSQDRPGHYQETQYF,TGCGCCAGCAGCCAGGACCGCCCCGGACACTACCAAGAGACCCAGTACTTC
NA,TRBJ1-2,TRBV3-1,NA,CASSQRSKRKGYTF,TGTGCCAGCAGCCAACGGTCCAAACGGAAGGGCTACACCTTC
NA,TRBJ2-1,TRBV11-2,TRBD2,CASSLDLDGGFDNEQFF,TGTGCCAGCAGCTTAGATCTGGACGGGGGGTTCGACAATGAGCAGTTCTTC
few,TRBJ1-5,TRBV4-1,NA,CASSHSDRANQPQHF,TGCGCCAGCAGCCACTCTGACAGAGCCAATCAGCCCCAGCATTTT
NA,TRBJ1-1,TRBV5-1,NA,CASSTTAFTEAFF,TGCGCCAGCAGCACCACAGCATTCACTGAAGCTTTCTTT
NA,TRBJ2-7,TRBV20-1,NA,CSARVWDSYEQYF,TGCAGTGCTAGAGTGTGGGACTCCTACGAGCAGTACTTC
NA,TRBJ1-1,TRBV4-1,NA,CASSQGRQRNTEAFF,TGCGCCAGCAGCCAAGGACGACAGCGGAACACTGAAGCTTTCTTT
many,TRBJ2-7,TRBV5-1,NA,CASSLNPAYEQYF,TGCGCCAGCAGCTTGAACCCTGCCTACGAGCAGTACTTC
NA,TRBJ2-1,TRBV7-3,TRBD2,CASSSVPGLAGVHNEQFF,TGTGCCAGCAGCTCAGTCCCGGGACTAGCGGGGGTCCATAATGAGCAGTTCTTC
many,TRBJ1-1,TRBV5-1,NA,CASSLDVGYTEAFF,TGCGCCAGCAGCTTGGACGTGGGGTACACTGAAGCTTTCTTT
few,TRBJ1-2,TRBV15,NA,CATSIRGSDYGYTF,TGTGCCACCAGCATCAGGGGTTCCGACTATGGCTACACCTTC
NA,TRBJ2-1,TRBV28,TRBD2,CASSQGLAGEITYNEQFF,TGTGCCAGCAGCCAAGGGCTAGCGGGGGAAATCACCTACAATGAGCAGTTCTTC
NA,TRBJ2-5,TRBV6-5,NA,CASSYPDRWQTQYF,TGTGCCAGCAGTTACCCGGACCGGTGGCAGACCCAGTACTTC
few,TRBJ1-1,TRBV11-1,NA,CASSLDTANTEAFF,TGTGCCAGCAGCTTAGATACAGCGAACACTGAAGCTTTCTTT
many,TRBJ2-2,TRBV5-5,TRBD1,CASSRSTGRINTGELFF,TGTGCCAGCAGCCGTTCGACAGGGCGGATCAACACCGGGGAGCTGTTTTTT
many,TRBJ2-2,TRBV29-1,NA,CSVEDRVGELFF,TGCAGCGTTGAAGATCGGGTCGGGGAGCTGTTTTTT
few,TRBJ2-1,TRBV20-1,NA,CSASGTRTNEQFF,TGCAGTGCCTCTGGGACGAGAACCAATGAGCAGTTCTTC
few,TRBJ2-5,TRBV28,TRBD1,CASSLLRDRQETQYF,TGTGCCAGCAGTTTATTAAGGGACAGGCAAGAGACCCAGTACTTC
NA,TRBJ1-1,TRBV4-1,NA,CASSKRGVLNTEAFF,TGCGCCAGCAGCAAACGCGGGGTTTTGAACACTGAAGCTTTCTTT
few,TRBJ1-4,TRBV7-9,NA,CASSPEGEKLFF,TGTGCCAGCAGCCCAGAGGGAGAAAAACTGTTTTTT
few,TRBJ1-1,TRBV12-3/TRBV12-4,NA,CASSPRRERAFF,TGTGCCAGCAGTCCCAGACGAGAACGCGCTTTCTTT
few,TRBJ2-2,TRBV20-1,NA,CSASNPQSNTGELFF,TGCAGTGCTAGTAACCCCCAGTCGAACACCGGGGAGCTGTTTTTT
few,TRBJ2-5,TRBV4-2,TRBD2,CASSQLAVGGETQYF,TGTGCCAGCAGCCAACTAGCGGTTGGGGGGGAGACCCAGTACTTC
few,TRBJ1-1,TRBV29-1,TRBD1,CSVEDHDRAWSTEAFF,TGCAGCGTTGAAGATCACGACAGGGCGTGGAGCACTGAAGCTTTCTTT
NA,TRBJ2-1,TRBV12-3/TRBV12-4,NA,CATMTNEQFF,TGTGCCACCATGACCAACGAGCAGTTCTTC
many,TRBJ1-2,TRBV7-2,TRBD1,CASSPISGTAGGGYTF,TGTGCCAGCAGCCCAATTTCCGGGACAGCTGGAGGTGGCTACACCTTC
NA,TRBJ1-5,TRBV7-2,NA,CASSPGTGLYSNQPQHF,TGTGCCAGCAGCCCCGGTACAGGCCTTTATAGCAATCAGCCCCAGCATTTT
NA,TRBJ2-7,TRBV7-2,NA,CASSSSVIYEQYF,TGTGCCAGCAGCTCTAGCGTAATCTACGAGCAGTACTTC
NA,TRBJ2-7,TRBV6-5,NA,CASSLSAVTSYYEQYF,TGTGCCAGCAGCCTTTCAGCAGTGACCTCCTACTACGAGCAGTACTTC
NA,TRBJ2-1,TRBV2,TRBD1,CASSPIRDRRYNEQFF,TGTGCCAGCAGCCCCATCCGGGACAGGCGCTACAATGAGCAGTTCTTC
many,TRBJ2-6,TRBV5-4,NA,CASSLPGSGANVLTF,TGTGCCAGCAGCTTGCCAGGTTCTGGGGCCAACGTCCTGACTTTC
NA,TRBJ1-5,TRBV27,TRBD1,CASSSLTGGLSQPQHF,TGTGCCAGCAGTTCTCTGACAGGGGGTTTGAGTCAGCCCCAGCATTTT
few,TRBJ1-1,TRBV29-1,NA,CSVVFLSSWNTEAFF,TGCAGCGTTGTGTTCCTCTCCAGCTGGAACACTGAAGCTTTCTTT
NA,TRBJ2-2,TRBV7-6,NA,CASSAPAGSTGELFF,TGTGCCAGCAGCGCCCCGGCGGGGAGCACCGGGGAGCTGTTTTTT
NA,TRBJ2-1,TRBV10-3,NA,CAASGEVNNEQFF,TGTGCCGCGTCCGGGGAGGTAAACAATGAGCAGTTCTTC
NA,TRBJ1-5,TRBV27,NA,CASSSDYSNQPQHF,TGTGCCAGCAGTTCAGATTATAGCAATCAGCCCCAGCATTTT
few,TRBJ2-5,TRBV9,NA,CASSVEGTGAQYF,TGTGCCAGCAGCGTAGAGGGGACTGGGGCCCAGTACTTC
few,TRBJ2-5,TRBV10-3,NA,CAISEGLKETQYF,TGTGCCATCAGTGAAGGACTAAAAGAGACCCAGTACTTC
NA,TRBJ1-6,TRBV20-1,TRBD1,CSANRQGHSPLHF,TGCAGTGCCAACAGACAGGGGCATTCACCCCTCCACTTT
NA,TRBJ1-1,TRBV7-2,NA,CASSPVGWAEAFF,TGTGCCAGCAGCCCAGTCGGGTGGGCTGAAGCTTTCTTT
few,TRBJ1-2,TRBV19,TRBD1,CASRTGGASTYGYTF,TGTGCCAGTCGGACAGGGGGCGCATCAACCTATGGCTACACCTTC
few,TRBJ1-1,TRBV6-2/TRBV6-3,TRBD1,CASSFTPTGWWEDNTEAFF,TGTGCCAGCAGCTTTACCCCGACAGGGTGGTGGGAGGATAACACTGAAGCTTTCTTT
NA,TRBJ1-1,TRBV11-2,NA,CASSPLTRGQAFF,TGTGCCAGCAGCCCACTGACTCGGGGGCAAGCTTTCTTT
NA,TRBJ1-6,TRBV18,NA,CASSPRSLGSPLHF,TGTGCCAGCTCACCACGGTCGTTAGGTTCACCCCTCCACTTT